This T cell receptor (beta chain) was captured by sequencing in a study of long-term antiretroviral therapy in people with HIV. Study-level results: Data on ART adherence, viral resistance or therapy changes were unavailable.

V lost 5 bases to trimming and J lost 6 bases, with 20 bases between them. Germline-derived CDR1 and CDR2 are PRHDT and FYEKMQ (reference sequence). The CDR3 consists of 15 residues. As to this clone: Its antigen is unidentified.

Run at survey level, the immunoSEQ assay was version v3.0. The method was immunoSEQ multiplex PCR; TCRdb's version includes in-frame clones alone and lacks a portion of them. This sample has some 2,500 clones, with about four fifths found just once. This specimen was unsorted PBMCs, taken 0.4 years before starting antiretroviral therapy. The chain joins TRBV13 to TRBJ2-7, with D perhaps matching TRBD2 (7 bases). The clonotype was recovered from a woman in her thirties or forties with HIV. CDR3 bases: TGTGCCAGCAGCCCCGGGGGCGGGAGCCTCCGCGAGCAGTACTTC. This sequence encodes CASSPGGGSLREQYF.